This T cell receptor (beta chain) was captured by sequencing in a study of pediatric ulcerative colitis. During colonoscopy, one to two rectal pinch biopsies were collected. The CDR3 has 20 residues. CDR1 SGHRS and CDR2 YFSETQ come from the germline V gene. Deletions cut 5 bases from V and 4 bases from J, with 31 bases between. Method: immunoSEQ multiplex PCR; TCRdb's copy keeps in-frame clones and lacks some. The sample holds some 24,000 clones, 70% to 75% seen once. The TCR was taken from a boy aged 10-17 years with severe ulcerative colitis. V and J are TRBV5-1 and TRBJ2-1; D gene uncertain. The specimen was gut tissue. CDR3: CASRRGDPKFRSPRYNEQFF. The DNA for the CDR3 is TGCGCCAGCAGGCGTGGGGATCCAAAATTCCGCTCCCCGAGGTACAATGAGCAGTTCTTC.